This entry features one T cell receptor (beta chain) sequence. Its antigen remains unknown. The data derive from a study of T cells in Graves' hyperthyroidism and ophthalmopathy. Regarding the study as a whole: The majority of expanded thyroid clonotypes above 0.001 also appeared in blood.

Amplified regions were TCR beta CDR3 sequences from RNA transcripts. RT-PCR in the first round (using the HTBI primer set) targeted the TCR CDR3. TCRdb re-analysed the multiplex PCR reads in MiXCR, keeping a single row per CDR3 protein. The sample records nearly 750,000 distinct CDR3 sequences, 35% being singletons. Per the germline V gene, CDR1 is MNHNS and CDR2 is SASEGT. The length of the CDR3 is 11 residues. The germline V and J ends were trimmed by 8 bases and 6 bases, with 10 bases remaining between them. The specimen sequenced was blood. The rearrangement joins TRBV6-1 to TRBJ1-1; D ambiguous. The sequence derives from a woman aged 40 to 49 with Graves' hyperthyroidism. CDR3 amino acids: CASSPLAEAFF. CDR3 bases: TGTGCCAGCTCACCCCTAGCTGAAGCTTTCTTT.